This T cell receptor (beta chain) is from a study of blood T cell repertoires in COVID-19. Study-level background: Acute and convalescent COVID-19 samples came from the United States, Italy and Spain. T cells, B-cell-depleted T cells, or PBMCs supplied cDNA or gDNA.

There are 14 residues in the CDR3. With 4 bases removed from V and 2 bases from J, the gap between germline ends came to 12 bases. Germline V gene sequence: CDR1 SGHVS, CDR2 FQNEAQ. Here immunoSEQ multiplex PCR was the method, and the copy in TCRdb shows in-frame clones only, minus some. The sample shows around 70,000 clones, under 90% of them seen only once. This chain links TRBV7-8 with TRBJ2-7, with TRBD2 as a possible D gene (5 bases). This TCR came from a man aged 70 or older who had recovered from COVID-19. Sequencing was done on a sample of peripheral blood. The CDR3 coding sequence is TGTGCCAGCAGCTCGGAGGCCCGGGCCTACGAGCAGTACTTC. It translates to CASSSEARAYEQYF.